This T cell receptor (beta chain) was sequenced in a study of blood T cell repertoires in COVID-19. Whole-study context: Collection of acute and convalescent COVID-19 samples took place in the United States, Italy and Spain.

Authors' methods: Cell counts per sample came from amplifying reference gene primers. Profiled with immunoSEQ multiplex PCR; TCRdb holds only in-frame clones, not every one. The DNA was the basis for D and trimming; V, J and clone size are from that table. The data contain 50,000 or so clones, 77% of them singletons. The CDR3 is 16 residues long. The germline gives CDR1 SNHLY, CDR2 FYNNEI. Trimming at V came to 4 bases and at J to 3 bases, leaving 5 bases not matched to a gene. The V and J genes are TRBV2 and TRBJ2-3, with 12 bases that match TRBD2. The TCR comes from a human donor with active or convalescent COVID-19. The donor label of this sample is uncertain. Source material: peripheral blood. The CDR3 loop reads CASSATSGRGTDTQYF. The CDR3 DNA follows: TGTGCCAGCAGTGCGACTAGCGGGAGAGGGACAGATACGCAGTATTTT.